This T cell receptor (beta chain) was observed in a study of identical twins. Trimming took 6 bases from V and 8 from J; bases not matched to a gene: 10. The CDR3 sequence is 15 residues long. The germline V gene encodes CDR1 DFQATT and CDR2 SNEGSKA (reference sequence). Template switching created a universal primer site, and the cDNA included unique molecular identifiers. Each CDR3 protein is one row after TCRdb ran MiXCR on the 5' RACE reads. Seen here are about 730,000 distinct CDR3 sequences, approximately 22% observed once, and the top ten hold 4.3%. These data also formed part of another study, on T cells expressing NK-cell markers.

Sequenced: PBMCs. The sequence was obtained from a woman between 18 and 30 years old in good health. V usage is TRBV20-1 and J usage is TRBJ2-1; the match to TRBD2 covers 13 bases. Here the CDR3 DNA reads TGCAGTGCCCCTACTAGCGGGAGGGCCGACTATGAGCAGTTCTTC. Its translation is CSAPTSGRADYEQFF.